This TCR beta chain was captured by sequencing in a study of response to subunit inactivated influenza vaccine. On this clonotype itself: The target antigen is unknown.

TCRdb analysed the RT-PCR reads with MiXCR anew, one entry per CDR3 protein. The sample comprises about 190,000 distinct CDR3 sequences, roughly 14% of which are singletons, and about 26% rests with the top ten. Study-level results: Authors suggested few new T cells are recruited by each seasonal influenza vaccination.

V shed 3 bases, J shed 3 bases, and the junction held 5 bases outside the gene matches. This CDR3 is 15 amino acids long. Looked up from germline, CDR1 is SGHAT and CDR2 is FQNNGV. The chain employs TRBV11-2 and TRBJ2-7, with TRBD2 identical over 10 bases. This clonotype was obtained from a man in his fifties or sixties who received an inactivated influenza vaccine. This sample comprised CD8+ T cells sorted from PBMCs, obtained more than 4 days after vaccination. The CDR3 protein is CASSFGTSAFYEQYF. For the CDR3, the DNA is TGTGCCAGCAGCTTTGGGACTAGCGCTTTCTACGAGCAGTACTTC.